The 9 T cell receptor beta chains listed next were all sequenced from one sample in a study of early T cells in non-severe SARS-CoV-2 infection. TCRdb reprocessed the 5' RACE reads with MiXCR, giving one entry per CDR3 protein. The repertoire consists of around 63,000 distinct CDR3 sequences, with around 6.5% occurring once and the leading ten covering around 3.4%. The sample was whole blood, taken at baseline. These receptors originate from an adult who was a healthcare worker with PCR-confirmed SARS-CoV-2 infection or an uninfected control (not recorded which).

This clonotype was detected a few times. The chain recombines TRBV24-1 with TRBJ2-1; maybe TRBD1 (5 bases). The CDR3 covers 14 residues. Trimming shortened V by 3 bases and J by 7 bases, and 12 bases separated the two germline ends. Germline CDR1 and CDR2: KGHDR and SFDVKD. CDR3 amino acids: CATSDPSQVNEQFF. CDR3 bases: TGTGCCACCAGTGATCCTTCACAGGTAAATGAGCAGTTCTTC.

The chain recombines TRBV6-6 with TRBJ2-7; 7 nucleotides agree with TRBD1. The trim removed 2 bases at V and 7 bases at J, leaving 8 bases unmatched. The CDR3 length is 14 residues. CDR1 and CDR2 from the germline V gene are MNHNY and SVGAGI (reference sequence). The CDR3 DNA sequence: TGTGCCAGCAGTTACGGGCAGGGGGAAGAAGAGCAGTACTTC. This codes for CASSYGQGEEEQYF.

This clonotype occurred many times. This sequence joins TRBV28 and TRBJ1-1; 7 nucleotides match TRBD1. This CDR3 comprises 13 residues. The V gene's germline CDR1 is MDHEN and CDR2 SYDVKM. The trim removed 6 bases at V and 7 bases at J, leaving 8 bases unmatched. The CDR3 loop is CASRMVTGFEAFF. CDR3 DNA: TGTGCCAGCAGAATGGTGACAGGGTTTGAAGCTTTCTTT.

The table lists this clonotype with a few counts. The gene calls are TRBV10-3 and TRBJ1-4; D is perhaps TRBD1 (5 bases). V was shortened by 0 bases and J by 5 bases, with 10 bases between the two germline ends. Looked up from germline, CDR1 is ENHRY and CDR2 is SYGVKD. This CDR3 is built from 15 residues. Written as DNA, the CDR3 is TGTGCCATCAGTGAGTCTCCAGGGAAAAATGAAAAACTGTTTTTT. As protein: CAISESPGKNEKLFF.

This clonotype has a count of ten or more. The genes are TRBV6-5 and TRBJ1-1, with D hard to call. Trimming took off 5 bases at V and 3 bases at J, with 25 bases between the two ends. CDR1 and CDR2 from the germline V gene are MNHEY and SVGAGI. This CDR3 has 18 amino acids. CDR3 coding DNA: TGTGCCAGCAGTCAGAGGACGGTCCAACCAGGATGGGACACTGAAGCTTTCTTT. Translation: CASSQRTVQPGWDTEAFF.

J is TRBJ2-3 and V is TRBV7-2, with D tentatively TRBD1 or TRBD2 (5 bases each). V lost 3 bases to trimming and J lost 1 base, with 20 bases between them. This CDR3 region has 18 residues. From germline, CDR1 is SGHTA and CDR2 FQGNSA. The CDR3: CASSFGGWDHYRTDTQYF. The CDR3 DNA reads TGTGCCAGCAGCTTTGGGGGATGGGACCACTATCGCACAGATACGCAGTATTTT.

There are many counts of this clonotype. This chain joins TRBV5-1 and TRBJ1-3, with TRBD1 matching 9 bases. Losses at the gene ends were 4 bases for V and 2 bases for J; bases not matched to a gene: 4. The CDR3 totals 15 residues. Germline V gene lookup returns CDR1 SGHRS and CDR2 YFSETQ. The CDR3 spells CASSGGQGPGNTIYF. For the CDR3, the DNA is TGCGCCAGCAGCGGGGGACAGGGCCCTGGAAACACCATATATTTT.

This clonotype was detected many times. J is TRBJ2-4 and V is TRBV12-2; the table's D call, TRBD2, was not checked against the DNA. TRBV12-2 is listed as a pseudogene. This CDR3 spans 15 amino acids. The DNA for the CDR3 is TGTGCAAGTCGGGATGGACTCTGGGCCAAAAACATTCAGTACTTC. This gives the protein CASRDGLWAKNIQYF.

This clonotype was seen repeatedly, ten times or more. V gene TRBV20-1 combines with J gene TRBJ2-1; D uncertain. The V gene's germline CDR1 is DFQATT and CDR2 SNEGSKA (reference sequence). Trimming took off 3 bases at V and 3 bases at J, with 9 bases between the two ends. The CDR3 runs to 13 residues. CDR3 sequence (DNA): TGCAGTGCTAGGGAACCAGGCTACAATGAGCAGTTCTTC. Translation: CSAREPGYNEQFF.